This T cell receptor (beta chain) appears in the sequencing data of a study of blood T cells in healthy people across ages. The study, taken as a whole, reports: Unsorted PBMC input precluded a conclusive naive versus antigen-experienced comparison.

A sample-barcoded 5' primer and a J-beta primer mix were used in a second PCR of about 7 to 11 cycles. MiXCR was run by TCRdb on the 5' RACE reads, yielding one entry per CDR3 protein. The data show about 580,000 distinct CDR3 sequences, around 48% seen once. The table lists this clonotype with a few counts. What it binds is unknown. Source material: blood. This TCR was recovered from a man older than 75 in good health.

The CDR3 sequence is CASSPRGREGGDTQYF. The CDR3 DNA follows: TGTGCCAGCAGCCCCCGAGGGCGGGAGGGCGGAGATACGCAGTATTTT. The chain uses TRBV2 and TRBJ2-3; TRBD2 agrees at 9 bases. This CDR3 is 16 amino acids long. CDR1 is SNHLY, CDR2 FYNNEI, per germline. V lost 6 bases, J lost 5 bases, and 12 bases stayed unmatched. The entire variable domain, with the rest obtained from reference TRBV2 and TRBJ2-3, is as follows: EPEVTQTPSHQVTQMGQEVILRCVPISNHLYFYWYRQILGQKVEFLVSFYNNEISEKSEIFDDQFSVERPDGSNFTLKIRSTKLEDSAMYFCASSPRGREGGDTQYFGPGTRLTVL.